These T cell receptor beta chains were read from a single sample in a study of blood T cell repertoires in COVID-19. Repertoires were generated with immunoSEQ multiplex PCR, while TCRdb's copy carries only in-frame clones and drops some. The sample consists of roughly 200,000 clones, around 89% of them appearing once. Material for sequencing was peripheral blood. These receptors originate from a man aged 35 to 55 with active or convalescent COVID-19. CDR3s include the opening cysteine and the closing phenylalanine or tryptophan. Fields, in order: D gene, V gene, clone size, J gene, CDR3 DNA, CDR3 protein. The D gene is left open where the match is weak. Size tells how often a clone was seen (once, few, many) or the class of an expanded clone, and some rows leave it out.

TRBD2	TRBV7-2	.	TRBJ2-6	TGTGCCAGCAGCCTAGGGCCGGGAGGGCCTGGGGCCAACGTCCTGACTTTC	CASSLGPGGPGANVLTF
.	TRBV18	once	TRBJ1-1	TGTGCCAGCTCCGTAACATTGGGAGGGAACACTGAAGCTTTCTTT	CASSVTLGGNTEAFF
TRBD1	TRBV5-5	.	TRBJ2-7	TGTGCCAGCAGCTTGAGTACAGGGGGTGCCTACGAGCAGTACTTC	CASSLSTGGAYEQYF
.	TRBV7-9	.	TRBJ2-3	TGTGCCAGCAGCTCGCCCCCGGGACAAGGCACAGATACGCAGTATTTT	CASSSPPGQGTDTQYF
.	TRBV6-4	.	TRBJ1-1	TGTGCCAGCAGTCTCTCAAGGGGGGGTAACACTGAAGCTTTCTTT	CASSLSRGGNTEAFF
TRBD1	TRBV7-2	.	TRBJ2-7	TGTGCCAGCAGCTTAGTCCTGGGACAGCCAACCTACGAGCAGTACTTC	CASSLVLGQPTYEQYF
TRBD2	TRBV2	few	TRBJ2-5	TGTGCCAGCAGTGAAAGGACTAGCGGGAGACAGACCCAGTACTTC	CASSERTSGRQTQYF
.	TRBV6-5	.	TRBJ1-1	TGTGCCAGCAGCCGCCTTCGGGGGGACACTGAAGCTTTCTTT	CASSRLRGDTEAFF
.	TRBV11-2	.	TRBJ2-1	TGTGCCAGCAGCACCCCGCGCGGGCTAGCGGAGCAGTTCTTC	CASSTPRGLAEQFF
.	TRBV6-2/TRBV6-3	.	TRBJ1-2	TGTGCCAGCAGTTCCCCCGGAGGGAAGGATGGCTACACCTTC	CASSSPGGKDGYTF
.	TRBV3-1/TRBV3-2	.	TRBJ2-7	TGTGCCAGCAGCCAGGGTGTGAGCGGAAAATTCTACGAGCAGTACTTC	CASSQGVSGKFYEQYF